These 20 T cell receptor beta chains originate from one sample sequenced in a study of long-term antiretroviral therapy in people with HIV. A v3.0 immunoSEQ assay was performed at survey level. The table came from immunoSEQ multiplex PCR; TCRdb's copy has only in-frame clones and leaves some out. The data show tens of thousands of clones, 80% seen once. The material sequenced was unsorted PBMCs, taken 2.9 years after starting antiretroviral therapy. The receptors here all came from a woman aged 25 to 39 with HIV.

The rearrangement links TRBV19 to TRBJ1-5, with unresolved D. V was shortened by 7 bases and J by 4 bases, with 17 bases between the two germline ends. The CDR3 sequence is 15 residues long. CDR1 is LNHDA, CDR2 SQIVND, per germline (reference sequence). The CDR3 spells CASTMGDFGNQPQHF. CDR3 nucleotides: TGTGCCAGTACAATGGGTGACTTCGGAAATCAGCCCCAGCATTTT.

The chain employs TRBV11-2 and TRBJ2-7; 7 nucleotides align to TRBD1. The CDR3 sequence is 13 residues long. Germline V gene lookup returns CDR1 SGHAT and CDR2 FQNNGV. V shed 7 bases and J 1 base; nucleotides not matched to a gene: 4. The CDR3 region has the DNA TGTGCCAGCACACAGGGACAGTCCTACGAGCAGTACTTC. Protein product: CASTQGQSYEQYF.

The genes are TRBV19 and TRBJ1-5, with TRBD1 identical over 11 bases. This CDR3 is built from 16 residues. The V and J ends lost 4 bases and 5 bases, in that order; junction bases with no gene match: 7. CDR1 and CDR2 (germline): LNHDA, SQIVND (reference sequence). CDR3 sequence: CASSTQDRGQDQPQHF. DNA of the CDR3: TGTGCCAGTAGTACCCAGGACAGGGGGCAAGATCAGCCCCAGCATTTT.

The rearrangement uses TRBV5-1 and TRBJ1-4; TRBD1 matches at 9 bases. V shed 4 bases and J 8 bases; nucleotides not matched to a gene: 9. Germline CDR1 SGHRS, CDR2 YFSETQ. There are 15 residues in the CDR3. The CDR3 DNA follows: TGCGCCAGCAGCGCCACAGGGGGCGGAGAGGAAAAACTGTTTTTT. Protein: CASSATGGGEEKLFF. The full variable domain, completed using reference TRBV5-1 and TRBJ1-4, is KAGVTQTPRYLIKTRGQQVTLSCSPISGHRSVSWYQQTPGQGLQFLFEYFSETQRNKGNFPGRFSGRQFSNSRSEMNVSTLELGDSALYLCASSATGGGEEKLFFGSGTQLSVL.

This chain uses TRBV4-2 with TRBJ1-5, with D uncertain. This CDR3 region has 15 residues. Germline V gene lookup returns CDR1 LGHNA and CDR2 YNFKEQ. V dropped 0 bases and J dropped 4 bases, with 10 bases sitting between them. As DNA, the CDR3 is TGTGCCAGCAGCCAAGAGCATCGTCGGAATCAGCCCCAGCATTTT. Protein: CASSQEHRRNQPQHF.

The chain couples TRBV6-5 to TRBJ2-1; TRBD2 is a possible D gene (5 bases). The V gene's germline CDR1 is MNHEY and CDR2 SVGAGI. This CDR3 has 15 amino acids. Between the trimmed V and J ends, which lost 6 bases and 6 bases, there was a span of 18 bases. The CDR3 loop reads CASSREEVTSNEQFF. In DNA form, the CDR3 reads TGTGCCAGCAGCCGCGAGGAGGTCACTTCCAATGAGCAGTTCTTC.

The J gene is TRBJ1-5, the V gene TRBV19; TRBD1 matches 8 bases. CDR3 length equals 13 residues. J lost 4 bases, V lost 7 bases, and 3 bases had no gene match. Germline CDR1 LNHDA, CDR2 SQIVND (reference sequence). The CDR3 sequence: CASTRTGNQPQHF. The CDR3 DNA follows: TGTGCCAGTACGCGGACAGGGAATCAGCCCCAGCATTTT.

The J gene is TRBJ1-5, the V gene TRBV10-3, with D unclear. This CDR3 contains 13 residues. The germline V gene encodes CDR1 ENHRY and CDR2 SYGVKD. Trimming removed 2 bases from V and 2 bases from J, with 4 bases in between. The CDR3 is CAISEGGNQPQHF. DNA of the CDR3: TGTGCCATCAGTGAGGGCGGCAATCAGCCCCAGCATTTT.

Only one count was recorded for this clone. The J gene is TRBJ1-5, the V gene TRBV7-8, with no clear D. Germline V gene data show CDR1 as SGHVS and CDR2 as FQNEAQ. This CDR3 region has 15 residues. Deletions cut 2 bases from V and 4 bases from J, with 12 bases between. CDR3 sequence reads: CASSLTAANNQPQHF. In DNA form, the CDR3 reads TGTGCCAGCAGCTTAACGGCGGCTAATAATCAGCCCCAGCATTTT.

This chain connects TRBV29-1 to TRBJ1-1, with 7 positions matching TRBD1. The ends lost 4 bases at V and 5 bases at J; junction bases unmatched: 4. The CDR3 spans 12 residues. The germline V gene encodes CDR1 SQVTM and CDR2 ANQGSEA. CDR3 DNA: TGCAGCGTTGCACAGGGGAAGACTGAAGCTTTCTTT. This codes for CSVAQGKTEAFF. The variable domain in full, completed from reference TRBV29-1 and TRBJ1-1, reads SAVISQKPSRDICQRGTSLTIQCQVDSQVTMMFWYRQQPGQSLTLIATANQGSEATYESGFVIDKFPISRPNLTFSTLTVSNMSPEDSSIYLCSVAQGKTEAFFGQGTRLTVV.

V usage is TRBV30 and J usage is TRBJ1-4, with 9 bases fitting TRBD1. Germline V gene data show CDR1 as GTSNPN and CDR2 as SVGIG (reference sequence). The CDR3 has 14 residues. The trim removed 6 bases at V and 3 bases at J, leaving 5 bases unmatched. The CDR3 DNA reads as TGTGCCTGCAGGACAGGGGTGGCTAATGAAAAACTGTTTTTT. Translated: CACRTGVANEKLFF.

The chain carries TRBV4-1 and TRBJ1-2; 8 bases map to TRBD1. This CDR3 is 15 amino acids long. Unmatched junction bases numbered 1, after V lost 0 bases and J lost 1 base. Germline CDR1 is MGHRA and CDR2 is YSYEKL. CDR3 loop: CASSQEDRGNYGYTF. Here the CDR3 DNA reads TGCGCCAGCAGCCAAGAAGACAGGGGTAACTATGGCTACACCTTC.

V usage is TRBV20-1 and J usage is TRBJ2-3; no firm D call. The CDR3 totals 10 residues. CDR1 and CDR2 (germline): DFQATT, SNEGSKA (reference sequence). V was trimmed by 1 base and J by 5 bases, leaving 1 base between them. Here the CDR3 reads CSARVDTQYF. CDR3 nucleotides: TGCAGTGCTAGAGTAGATACGCAGTATTTT.

The chain uses TRBV5-1 and TRBJ2-7, with D perhaps TRBD2 (5 bases). Per the germline V gene, CDR1 is SGHRS and CDR2 is YFSETQ. The V end was cut by 2 bases, the J end by 1 base, with 7 bases between. The CDR3 loop spans 13 amino acids. CDR3 nucleotide sequence: TGCGCCAGCAGCTTTGGGAGATCCTACGAGCAGTACTTC. This gives the protein CASSFGRSYEQYF. Combining the CDR3 with reference TRBV5-1 and TRBJ2-7 gives the whole variable domain KAGVTQTPRYLIKTRGQQVTLSCSPISGHRSVSWYQQTPGQGLQFLFEYFSETQRNKGNFPGRFSGRQFSNSRSEMNVSTLELGDSALYLCASSFGRSYEQYFGPGTRLTVT.

V and J are TRBV5-1 and TRBJ2-2, with D perhaps TRBD2 (5 bases). The germline V gene has CDR1 SGHRS and CDR2 YFSETQ. The CDR3 has 14 residues. The V and J ends lost 4 bases and 6 bases respectively, with 13 bases between them. For the CDR3, the DNA is TGCGCCAGCAGCATAGGAGGCGGAGCCGGGGAGCTGTTTTTT. Amino acids: CASSIGGGAGELFF.

V is TRBV9 and J is TRBJ2-2, with unresolved D. Germline CDR1 and CDR2: SGDLS and YYNGEE. V gave up 0 bases and J gave up 0 bases, with 9 bases separating them. The CDR3 sequence is 16 residues long. CDR3 in DNA: TGTGCCAGCAGCGTAGGAGGTAGGACGAACACCGGGGAGCTGTTTTTT. Amino acid sequence: CASSVGGRTNTGELFF.

The chain employs TRBV21-1 and TRBJ1-4; the D call of TRBD1 is as the table states it, not checked on the DNA. TRBV21-1 is marked as a pseudogene. The CDR3 loop spans 16 amino acids. The CDR3, as DNA: TGTGCCAGCAGCCCCACCTTACAGGGGGCGGGTGAAAAACTGTTTTTT. Translating gives CASSPTLQGAGEKLFF.

The genes are TRBV5-8 and TRBJ1-1; weak D call: TRBD1 (5 bases). The CDR3 contains 14 residues. V was shortened by 4 bases and J by 3 bases, with 13 bases between the two germline ends. Germline V CDR1 and CDR2: SGHTS, YDEGEE. CDR3 nucleotide sequence: TGTGCCAGCAGCCCCCGCCCAGGGCACACTGAAGCTTTCTTT. As protein: CASSPRPGHTEAFF.

The J gene is TRBJ2-7, the V gene TRBV27; 9 positions agree with TRBD1. V lost 6 bases and J lost 6; bases outside the gene matches: 12. This CDR3 is 15 amino acids long. CDR1 and CDR2 (germline): MNHEY, SMNVEV (reference sequence). The CDR3 bases are TGTGCCAGCAGACCATTTTGGACAGGGGCTAGCGAGCAGTACGTC. This sequence encodes CASRPFWTGASEQYV.

The rearrangement links TRBV5-8 to TRBJ2-3, with 11 bases identical to TRBD2. V dropped 0 bases and J dropped 2; count of bases not matched to a gene: 2. CDR1 is SGHTS and CDR2 is YDEGEE in the germline V gene. CDR3 length equals 16 residues. The DNA for the CDR3 is TGTGCCAGCAGCTTGGGGACTAGCGGGTACACAGATACGCAGTATTTT. This codes for CASSLGTSGYTDTQYF.